A selection of T cell receptor beta chains follows, all from one sample in a study of PD-L1 blockade in urothelial cancer. Sequenced by immunoSEQ multiplex PCR; TCRdb stores in-frame clones only, minus some. The sample comprises about 86,000 clones, 70% to 90% of which are singletons, and 14% rests with the top ten. This sample comprised PBMCs, obtained around atezolizumab (anti-PD-L1) treatment. The receptor source for this set is a man aged 55-75 years with urothelial cancer. The CDR3 runs from the conserved cysteine through the conserved F or W. The D gene is left open where the match is weak. Expanded clones are given a class, and other clones once, few, many or no size at all.

J | V | D | size | CDR3 | DNA
TRBJ2-7 | TRBV7-2 | TRBD1 | few | CASRAPGQSYEQYF | TGTGCCAGCAGGGCGCCGGGACAGAGCTACGAGCAGTACTTC
TRBJ1-2 | TRBV7-2 | TRBD1 | once | CASSSWTGGRYGYTF | TGTGCCAGCAGCTCGTGGACAGGGGGTCGCTATGGCTACACCTTC
TRBJ2-7 | TRBV30 | - | once | CAWSVPRTLSYEQYF | TGTGCCTGGAGTGTACCTCGGACTCTCTCCTACGAGCAGTACTTC
TRBJ2-1 | TRBV28 | - | few | CASSTFDEQFF | TGTGCCAGCAGCACATTCGATGAGCAGTTCTTC
TRBJ1-5 | TRBV6-5 | TRBD1 | - | CASSWDRGIQPQHF | TGTGCCAGCAGTTGGGACAGGGGAATTCAGCCCCAGCATTTT
TRBJ2-7 | TRBV11-1 | - | - | CASSLNQGSSYEQYF | TGTGCCAGCAGCTTAAATCAGGGGAGCTCCTACGAGCAGTACTTC
TRBJ2-1 | TRBV18 | TRBD2 | - | CASSPSASGNNEQFF | TGTGCCAGCTCACCGTCTGCTAGCGGGAACAATGAGCAGTTCTTC
TRBJ1-4 | TRBV5-1 | - | - | CASSLAGEEKLFF | TGCGCCAGCAGCTTGGCGGGGGAGGAAAAACTGTTTTTT
TRBJ1-5 | TRBV4-1 | - | - | CASSQTGISSNQPQHF | TGCGCCAGCAGCCAAACAGGGATTTCGAGCAATCAGCCCCAGCATTTT
TRBJ2-7 | TRBV28 | - | few | CASSFLLGGELEQYF | TGTGCCAGCAGTTTCCTATTGGGGGGTGAGCTCGAGCAGTACTTC
TRBJ2-7 | TRBV15 | - | - | CATSRNRAKYEQYF | TGTGCCACCAGCAGGAACAGGGCGAAATACGAGCAGTACTTC
TRBJ2-1 | TRBV5-1 | - | once | CASSLDIIGQSGGDEQFF | TGCGCCAGCAGCTTGGATATTATCGGACAGTCTGGGGGCGATGAGCAGTTCTTC
TRBJ1-1 | TRBV7-9 | - | few | CASSPAGGNTEAFF | TGTGCCAGCAGCCCCGCGGGTGGAAACACTGAAGCTTTCTTT
TRBJ2-2 | TRBV9 | - | - | CASSLHIGELFF | TGTGCCAGCAGCCTTCACATCGGGGAGCTGTTTTTT
TRBJ1-1 | TRBV7-9 | TRBD1 | - | CASTIGGLNAFF | TGTGCCAGCACCATAGGGGGCCTGAACGCTTTCTTT
TRBJ2-7 | TRBV18 | TRBD1 | - | CASSHPGQNYEQYF | TGTGCCAGCTCACATCCGGGACAGAACTACGAGCAGTACTTC
TRBJ2-7 | TRBV18 | TRBD2 | - | CASSSFPSGSNPYEQYF | TGTGCCAGCTCATCGTTCCCTAGCGGGAGTAACCCCTACGAGCAGTACTTC
TRBJ2-5 | TRBV18 | TRBD2 | - | CASSPLGPGGEETQYF | TGTGCCAGCTCACCCTTAGGCCCGGGAGGGGAGGAGACCCAGTACTTC
TRBJ2-7 | TRBV6-1 | - | few | CASNERGSYEQYF | TGTGCCAGCAACGAAAGGGGCTCCTACGAGCAGTACTTC
TRBJ2-5 | TRBV5-1 | TRBD1 | - | CASSPVGRGETQYF | TGCGCCAGCAGCCCCGTCGGCAGGGGGGAGACCCAGTACTTC
TRBJ1-5 | TRBV10-2 | - | - | CASSESKGFANQPQHF | TGCGCCAGCAGTGAGTCCAAGGGGTTCGCCAATCAGCCCCAGCATTTT
TRBJ2-1 | TRBV11-2 | - | - | CASSLGANEQFF | TGTGCCAGCAGCTTAGGGGCCAATGAGCAGTTCTTC
TRBJ2-3 | TRBV7-2 | TRBD2 | - | CASTILAGGTDTQYF | TGTGCCAGCACCATACTAGCGGGGGGCACAGATACGCAGTATTTT
TRBJ2-7 | TRBV7-2 | - | many | CASRPLSGYEQYF | TGTGCCAGCAGACCACTTAGCGGCTACGAGCAGTACTTC
TRBJ1-6 | TRBV2 | - | few | CASSSRTLNSPLHF | TGTGCCAGCAGTAGCCGGACACTTAATTCACCCCTCCACTTT
TRBJ2-1 | TRBV11-2 | TRBD2 | - | CASSLRRGRDNEQFF | TGTGCCAGCAGCTTACGGCGCGGGAGGGACAATGAGCAGTTCTTC
TRBJ2-7 | TRBV7-3 | - | - | CASSSGWEALSYEQYF | TGTGCCAGCAGCTCAGGGTGGGAGGCCCTTTCGTACGAGCAGTACTTC
TRBJ2-1 | TRBV5-1 | TRBD2 | - | CASSLGERGNEQFF | TGCGCCAGCAGCTTGGGGGAGCGGGGCAATGAGCAGTTCTTC
TRBJ1-4 | TRBV6-5 | - | - | CASSYLPSSTNEKLFF | TGTGCCAGCAGTTACCTCCCCAGTTCAACTAATGAAAAACTGTTTTTT
TRBJ2-1 | TRBV11-2 | - | - | CASQLVAYNEQFF | TGTGCCAGCCAACTAGTCGCCTACAATGAGCAGTTCTTC
TRBJ1-2 | TRBV9 | TRBD1 | - | CASSVDGTDHTKNGYTF | TGTGCCAGCAGCGTAGACGGGACAGACCACACTAAGAATGGCTACACCTTC
TRBJ1-4 | TRBV28 | - | - | CASSQTGDLGWKLFF | TGTGCCAGCAGTCAAACCGGGGACTTGGGGTGGAAACTGTTTTTT
TRBJ1-1 | TRBV7-9 | TRBD1 | once | CASSIAGTGSMTFF | TGTGCCAGCAGCATTGCCGGGACAGGGTCAATGACTTTCTTT